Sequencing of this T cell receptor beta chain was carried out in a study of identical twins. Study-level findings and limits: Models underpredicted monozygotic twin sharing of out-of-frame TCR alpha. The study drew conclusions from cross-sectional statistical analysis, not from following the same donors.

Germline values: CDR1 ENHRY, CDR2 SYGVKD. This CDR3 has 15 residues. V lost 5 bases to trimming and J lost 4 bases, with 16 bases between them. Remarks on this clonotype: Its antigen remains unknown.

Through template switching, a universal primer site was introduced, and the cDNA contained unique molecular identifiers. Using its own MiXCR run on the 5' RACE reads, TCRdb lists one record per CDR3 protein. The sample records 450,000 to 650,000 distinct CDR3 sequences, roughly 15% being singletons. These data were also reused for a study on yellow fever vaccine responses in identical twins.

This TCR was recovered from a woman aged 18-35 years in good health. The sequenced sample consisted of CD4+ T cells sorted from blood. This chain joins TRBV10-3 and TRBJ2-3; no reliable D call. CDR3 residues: CAISSLDKVSDTQYF. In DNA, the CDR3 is TGTGCCATCAGTAGCTTAGACAAGGTCTCAGATACGCAGTATTTT.